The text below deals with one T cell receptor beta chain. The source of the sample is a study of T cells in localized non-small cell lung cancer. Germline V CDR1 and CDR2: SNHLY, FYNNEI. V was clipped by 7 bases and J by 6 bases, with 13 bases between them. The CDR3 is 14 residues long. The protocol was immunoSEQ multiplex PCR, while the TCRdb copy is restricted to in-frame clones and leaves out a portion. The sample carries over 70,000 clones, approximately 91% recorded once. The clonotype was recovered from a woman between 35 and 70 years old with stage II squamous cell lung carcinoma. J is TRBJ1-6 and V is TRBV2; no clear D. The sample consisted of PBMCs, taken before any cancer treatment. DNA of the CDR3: TGTGCCAGCATTACCGCCACGCTTAATTCACCCCTCCACTTT. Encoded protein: CASITATLNSPLHF.